Listed below are T cell receptor beta chains from one sample, sequenced in a study of neurological immune-mediated disorders. A single record per CDR3 protein comes from TCRdb applying MiXCR to the 5' RACE reads. The sample includes fewer than 30,000 distinct CDR3 sequences, 13% of them seen just once. Sequenced sample: PBMCs. Receptors originate from a woman aged 40 to 55 with HTLV-1-associated myelopathy (HAM/TSP). The conserved cysteine and the conserved F or W are not part of the CDR3 here. The order of the fields is V gene, J gene, CDR3 protein.

TRBV28	TRBJ1-2	ASSPGSSNYGYT
TRBV10-3	TRBJ1-1	AITQGSRTEAF
TRBV4-2	TRBJ2-7	ASSQDLAGGTYEQY
TRBV5-1	TRBJ2-3	ASSARDIGVTYTQY
TRBV20-1	TRBJ2-3	SARPGATSGTSTDTQY
TRBV29-1	TRBJ2-3	SVGRSRGYTQY
TRBV5-5	TRBJ1-5	ASSLADTYRRYQSQH
TRBV19	TRBJ1-1	ASSGWGGPEAF
TRBV10-2	TRBJ1-6	ASSLGTYNSPLH
TRBV12-3/TRBV12-4	TRBJ1-5	ASSLGPRNQPQH
TRBV27	TRBJ1-6	ASSLMNSPLH
TRBV5-1	TRBJ1-2	TSSEGTGGGYT
TRBV15	TRBJ1-1	ATSRDSRAEAF
TRBV5-1	TRBJ2-1	ASSGIRGHNEQF
TRBV12-3/TRBV12-4	TRBJ2-2	ASRLAQALVNTGELF
TRBV7-9	TRBJ1-1	ASSLPPGALGTEAF
TRBV5-1	TRBJ1-5	ASSQGGIDNQPQH
TRBV5-1	TRBJ2-3	ASSAGTGATDTQY
TRBV7-9	TRBJ2-1	ASLVGRGAYNEQF
TRBV3-1	TRBJ2-4	ASSQAPGRKDENIQY
TRBV7-2	TRBJ1-1	ASSLVGLVGRGSDTEAF
TRBV7-9	TRBJ1-5	ASSLEGGGRPQH
TRBV5-1	TRBJ2-7	ASSLRTAFSYEQY
TRBV20-1	TRBJ1-1	SARDSGGTEAF
TRBV5-1	TRBJ2-7	ASSLQGLSSYEQY
TRBV5-6	TRBJ2-7	ASSSNRYEQY
TRBV11-2	TRBJ1-4	ASSSGTGRNEKLF
TRBV3-1	TRBJ2-4	ASSHRTAKNIQY
TRBV24-1	TRBJ2-3	ATSDLRADTDTQY
TRBV20-1	TRBJ1-1	SAMLTVKLPQEAF
TRBV9	TRBJ2-7	ASSVGQGALQY
TRBV20-1	TRBJ1-5	SVGDGNQPQH